This T cell receptor beta chain is from a study of blood T cell repertoires in COVID-19. Study summary: The study drew acute and convalescent COVID-19 samples from the United States, Italy and Spain. PBMCs, B-cell-depleted T cells, or T cells were the source of the cDNA or gDNA that made up the material.

Patients from Seattle were sampled longitudinally, starting during active infection. Per the original methods: Amplified reference gene primers provided the basis for estimating nucleated cell counts. Method: immunoSEQ multiplex PCR; TCRdb's copy keeps in-frame clones and lacks some. V and J calls plus clone size are reproduced from that table; the DNA served to infer D and trimming. The sample has about 220,000 clones, around 83% seen once. V gave up 0 bases and J gave up 10 bases; unmatched junction bases: 11. The CDR3 is 16 amino acids. CDR1 and CDR2 from the germline V gene are SGHDT and YYEEEE. The V call is TRBV5-6, the J call TRBJ2-1; TRBD2 agrees at 9 bases. This clonotype was obtained from an elderly woman with COVID-19, enrolled during active disease. The sequenced sample consisted of peripheral blood. In nucleotides, the CDR3 is TGTGCCAGCAGCTTGGAAGGCGGGAGGGTCCTCAGGGAGCAGTTCTTC. Its protein product is CASSLEGGRVLREQFF.